Shown below are 23 T cell receptor beta chains from a single sample sequenced in a study of human T cells and chemical hapten exposure. The time point: patch test 1, 2 weeks after DPC sensitization. Treatment meaning: therapeutic diphenylcyclopropenone sensitization with weekly scalp DPC. TCRdb independently ran MiXCR on the RACE reads; one entry per CDR3 protein. The data contain some 170,000 distinct CDR3 sequences, 20% to 25% of them singletons. The specimen comprised whole blood, sampled in connection with sensitization to the hapten diphenylcyclopropenone (DPC). Source of these receptors: a woman aged 45-59 years with alopecia areata. Some clones in this sample may be carry-over from other donors' samples.

Only one count was recorded for this clonotype. The chain carries TRBV5-1 and TRBJ1-3, with D unclear. Per germline, CDR1 SGHRS and CDR2 YFSETQ. The CDR3 loop spans 16 amino acids. The V gene lost 0 bases and the J gene lost 0 bases, with 10 bases spanning the gap. The CDR3 here is CASSLGLGTSGNTIYF. CDR3 coding DNA: TGCGCCAGCAGCTTGGGTTTAGGAACCTCTGGAAACACCATATATTTT.

The sample holds a few counts of this clonotype. This chain joins TRBV27 and TRBJ2-7; the D gene is possibly TRBD1 (6 bases). The V gene's germline CDR1 is MNHEY and CDR2 SMNVEV (reference sequence). This CDR3 comprises 13 residues. V lost 8 bases and J lost 3, with 14 bases in between. Written as DNA, the CDR3 is TGTGCCAGCCACCCCACAGGGATCTACGAGCAGTACTTC. Residues: CASHPTGIYEQYF.

The rearrangement links TRBV7-2 to TRBJ2-7, with D perhaps given as TRBD1 or TRBD2 (5 bases each). In germline, CDR1 is SGHTA, CDR2 FQGNSA. V lost 4 bases and J lost 4, with 14 bases in between. The CDR3 runs to 14 residues. The CDR3, as DNA: TGTGCCAGCAGCTCGGGAAGTAGGGGTTACGAGCAGTACTTC. Translated: CASSSGSRGYEQYF.

This clonotype was seen more than once but under ten times. This sequence joins TRBV7-6 and TRBJ2-7; 10 bases are shared with TRBD2. CDR3 length: 16 amino acids. Germline V CDR1 and CDR2: SGHVS, FNYEAQ. Trimming at V came to 2 bases and at J to 3 bases, leaving 7 bases not matched to a gene. CDR3 nucleotide sequence: TGTGCCAGCAGCTTAATTGCTAGCGGGAGTTTCTACGAGCAGTACTTC. The encoded protein is CASSLIASGSFYEQYF.

Only a few counts were recorded for this clonotype. The chain joins TRBV5-4 to TRBJ2-3; D not resolved. The length of the CDR3 is 14 residues. Deletions cut 4 bases from V and 0 bases from J, with 9 bases between. In germline, CDR1 is SGHNT, CDR2 YYREEE (reference sequence). CDR3 loop: CASSRPHSTDTQYF. The CDR3 nucleotides are TGTGCCAGCAGCCGTCCTCACAGCACAGATACGCAGTATTTT.

This clonotype showed up just a few times. This chain links TRBV6-6 with TRBJ1-1; TRBD1 is a possible D gene (6 bases). CDR3 length equals 16 residues. The V end was cut by 1 base, the J end by 10 bases, with 22 bases between. Germline V gene lookup returns CDR1 MNHNY and CDR2 SVGAGI (reference sequence). CDR3 sequence reads: CASSYFPRDTRRGAFF. CDR3 sequence (DNA): TGTGCCAGCAGTTACTTCCCCCGGGACACGCGTCGGGGAGCTTTCTTT.

This clonotype was recorded a few times. The chain recombines TRBV10-3 with TRBJ2-1, with 7 bases lining up with TRBD1. The germline CDR1 and CDR2 sequences are ENHRY and SYGVKD. The CDR3 has 16 amino acids. The V segment lost 2 bases and the J segment 2 bases; nucleotides outside the gene matches: 6. The CDR3 nucleotides read TGTGCCATCAGTGAGGAAAGGACAGGAGCCTACAATGAGCAGTTCTTC. It yields the protein CAISEERTGAYNEQFF.

This clonotype appeared a few times. This chain joins TRBV2 and TRBJ1-6; D may be TRBD1 (5 bases). The germline CDR1 and CDR2 sequences are SNHLY and FYNNEI. The CDR3 spans 18 residues. V shed 4 bases and J shed 4 bases, with 20 bases lying between them. The CDR3 reads CASSVEDNLRLYNSPLHF. CDR3 bases: TGTGCCAGCAGTGTTGAGGACAACCTTCGGCTTTATAATTCACCCCTCCACTTT. The whole variable domain, remainder taken from reference TRBV2 and TRBJ1-6, is EPEVTQTPSHQVTQMGQEVILRCVPISNHLYFYWYRQILGQKVEFLVSFYNNEISEKSEIFDDQFSVERPDGSNFTLKIRSTKLEDSAMYFCASSVEDNLRLYNSPLHFGNGTRLTVT.

The chain has TRBV3-1 and TRBJ2-1, with D perhaps matching TRBD1 (6 bases). The length of the CDR3 is 14 residues. Germline CDR1 is LGHDT and CDR2 is YNNKEL (reference sequence). V lost 1 base, J lost 10 bases, and 14 bases lay in between. CDR3: CASSQGTVIVEQFF. CDR3 in DNA: TGTGCCAGCAGCCAAGGGACAGTTATTGTCGAGCAGTTCTTC.

The genes are TRBV10-3 and TRBJ1-2; D unclear. CDR3 length: 13 residues. V was clipped by 2 bases and J by 7 bases, with 11 bases between them. Germline V gene data show CDR1 as ENHRY and CDR2 as SYGVKD. The CDR3 coding sequence is TGTGCCATCAGTGAGGGACGAGGCGGTGGCTACACCTTC. Translation: CAISEGRGGGYTF.

The table lists this clonotype with a few counts. The chain couples TRBV6-5 to TRBJ2-7; 7 nucleotides agree with TRBD1. Unmatched junction bases numbered 4, after V lost 0 bases and J lost 2 bases. This CDR3 has 15 residues. The germline CDR1 and CDR2 sequences are MNHEY and SVGAGI. This CDR3 reads CASSYSRDSTYEQYF. The CDR3 region has the DNA TGTGCCAGCAGTTACTCGAGGGACAGCACCTACGAGCAGTACTTC.

This clonotype was detected a few times. The chain recombines TRBV28 with TRBJ2-1; 12 nucleotides align to TRBD2. V lost 8 bases to trimming and J lost 1 base; unmatched junction nucleotides: 9. The length of the CDR3 is 17 residues. The V gene's germline CDR1 is MDHEN and CDR2 SYDVKM. CDR3 region: CASAGLAGGPSYNEQFF. The CDR3 nucleotides read TGTGCCAGCGCGGGGCTAGCGGGAGGGCCTTCCTACAATGAGCAGTTCTTC.

The sample holds many counts of this clonotype. The chain carries TRBV9 and TRBJ2-3, with D perhaps assigned TRBD1 or TRBD2 (6 bases each). Germline CDR1 SGDLS, CDR2 YYNGEE. Trimming left V 0 bases short and J 5 bases short, with 10 bases between. CDR3 length equals 14 residues. The CDR3 DNA follows: TGTGCCAGCAGCGTAGGGGGGGCAGGAGATACGCAGTATTTT. Its translation is CASSVGGAGDTQYF.

The chain is built from TRBV5-4 and TRBJ2-1, with 9 bases lining up with TRBD1. The ends lost 4 bases at V and 4 bases at J; junction bases unmatched: 6. Germline-derived CDR1 and CDR2 are SGHNT and YYREEE (reference sequence). CDR3 length: 15 residues. The CDR3 DNA is TGTGCCAGCAGCCATCCGGACAGGGGATACAATGAGCAGTTCTTC. Amino acid sequence: CASSHPDRGYNEQFF.

The CDR3 spells CASSYREDGYTF. The CDR3 nucleotides read TGTGCCAGCTCCTACAGGGAGGACGGCTACACCTTC. This sequence joins TRBV18 and TRBJ1-2, with D possibly TRBD1 on 6 matching bases. V lost 6 bases and J 8 bases, leaving 13 bases between the germline ends. Germline V gives CDR1 KGHSH, CDR2 LQKENI. The CDR3 covers 12 residues.

This clonotype was found once. This rearrangement joins TRBV29-1 to TRBJ2-3; a possible D gene is TRBD2 (5 bases). The germline V and J ends were trimmed by 4 bases and 2 bases, with 19 bases remaining between them. The CDR3 is 16 residues long. CDR1 SQVTM and CDR2 ANQGSEA come from the germline V gene. Here the CDR3 reads CSVVGELARYTDTQYF. In DNA form, the CDR3 reads TGCAGCGTTGTCGGGGAGTTAGCTCGATACACAGATACGCAGTATTTT.

The gene calls are TRBV12-3 or TRBV12-4 and TRBJ2-1, with 12 bases matching TRBD2. The V and J ends lost 5 bases and 6 bases, in that order; junction bases with no gene match: 5. CDR3 length: 15 amino acids. The CDR3, as DNA: TGTGCCAGCAGTAGACTAGCGGGAGTAGCCAATGAGCAGTTCTTC. This translates into CASSRLAGVANEQFF.

The rearrangement joins TRBV10-3 to TRBJ2-7; D possibly corresponds to TRBD1 (6 bases). V was shortened by 4 bases and J by 4 bases, with 17 bases between the two germline ends. This CDR3 has 15 residues. The germline gives CDR1 ENHRY, CDR2 SYGVKD. This CDR3 is CAISASAGTQYEQYF. Written as DNA, the CDR3 is TGTGCCATCAGTGCTTCCGCCGGGACACAGTACGAGCAGTACTTC.

This clonotype was seen more than once but under ten times. The chain couples TRBV5-1 to TRBJ2-7; D might be TRBD2 (5 bases). Germline V gene sequence: CDR1 SGHRS, CDR2 YFSETQ. V lost 5 bases and J lost 1, with 16 bases in between. The CDR3 is 15 amino acids. The CDR3, as DNA: TGCGCCAGCAGTTCTGGCCTCCCGGGATCCTACGAGCAGTACTTC. It is translated as CASSSGLPGSYEQYF.

Only a few counts were recorded for this clonotype. The chain has TRBV7-3 and TRBJ2-2; 12 bases are shared with TRBD2. The CDR3 is made up of 16 amino acids. Trimming removed 1 base from V and 6 bases from J; junction bases left unmatched: 3. Germline-derived CDR1 and CDR2 are SGHTA and FQGTGA. The CDR3 protein is CASSLRLAGASGELFF. The CDR3 region has the DNA TGTGCCAGCAGCTTAAGACTAGCGGGAGCCTCCGGGGAGCTGTTTTTT.

The CDR3 loop is CSVETQGAGGYTF. DNA for the CDR3: TGCAGCGTTGAAACCCAGGGGGCCGGTGGCTACACCTTC. The V and J genes are TRBV29-1 and TRBJ1-2, with 8 positions matching TRBD1. This CDR3 has 13 amino acids. The germline V gene has CDR1 SQVTM and CDR2 ANQGSEA. V trimming: 2 bases; J trimming: 7 bases; junction bases outside the gene matches: 6.

V is TRBV28 and J is TRBJ2-1; D ambiguous. Trimming stripped 3 bases from V and 13 bases from J, with 10 bases between. The CDR3 has 11 amino acids. The germline V gene has CDR1 MDHEN and CDR2 SYDVKM. The CDR3 sequence is CASSLTRRQFF. In nucleotides, the CDR3 is TGTGCCAGCAGTTTGACGCGCAGACAGTTCTTC.

The chain carries TRBV3-1 and TRBJ2-5; 12 nucleotides align to TRBD2. Trimming took 4 bases from V and 0 from J; bases not matched to a gene: 3. This CDR3 comprises 16 residues. CDR1 is LGHDT, CDR2 YNNKEL, per germline (reference sequence). CDR3: CASSRGLAGYQETQYF. CDR3 nucleotide sequence: TGTGCCAGCAGCCGGGGACTAGCGGGTTACCAAGAGACCCAGTACTTC.